What follows is one T cell receptor beta chain and its context. This record comes from a study of blood T cell repertoires in COVID-19. Study context: Samples taken during acute and convalescent COVID-19 were collected in the United States, Italy and Spain. Nucleic acid was either cDNA or gDNA, and it came from T cells, B-cell-depleted T cells, or PBMCs.

The CDR3 is 15 residues long. Germline-derived CDR1 and CDR2 are SGDLS and YYNGEE. V lost 3 bases and J lost 6; bases outside the gene matches: 6. Original processing notes: Nucleated cell counts were estimated from reference gene primer amplification. The repertoire was sequenced with immunoSEQ multiplex PCR; TCRdb's copy has only in-frame clones and lacks some. Clone size and the V and J calls come from that table; the DNA yielded D and trimming. The table lists tens of thousands of clones, roughly four fifths of them singletons. The chain carries TRBV9 and TRBJ2-1; 10 nucleotides match TRBD2. This receptor was taken from a human donor in a cohort sampled during active COVID-19. The sample was peripheral blood. In DNA, the CDR3 is TGTGCCAGCAGCGACACGAGCGGGGGGGCCAATGAGCAGTTCTTC. This translates into CASSDTSGGANEQFF.